This entry lists 21 T cell receptor beta chains sequenced from one sample in a study of cytomegalovirus exposure and HLA in healthy donors. Both 60 Vbeta primers and 13 Jbeta primers went into the PCR. Data came from immunoSEQ multiplex PCR; TCRdb stores just in-frame clones and leaves some out. This sample yields over 200,000 clones, of which 70% to 90% are seen a single time; about 1.2% belongs to the top ten. Sequenced sample: PBMCs. The receptor source for this set is a human donor in good health.

V usage is TRBV29-1 and J usage is TRBJ2-1; D call uncertain. The CDR3 extends over 13 amino acids. Germline lookup yields CDR1 SQVTM and CDR2 ANQGSEA. V gave up 8 bases and J gave up 6 bases, with 17 bases separating them. CDR3 sequence (DNA): TGCAGCTTCCTGCCCCTAGTAATCAATGAGCAGTTCTTC. Amino acid sequence: CSFLPLVINEQFF.

V gene TRBV29-1 combines with J gene TRBJ2-5; the D gene is possibly TRBD1 (5 bases). Trimming took off 5 bases at V and 4 bases at J, with 14 bases between the two ends. The length of the CDR3 is 13 residues. Germline V CDR1 and CDR2: SQVTM, ANQGSEA. The CDR3 DNA sequence: TGCAGCGTTCCTAAACAAGGGGTAGAGACCCAGTACTTC. Its protein product is CSVPKQGVETQYF.

The rearrangement uses TRBV19 and TRBJ1-2; tentative D call: TRBD1 (5 bases). From germline, CDR1 is LNHDA and CDR2 SQIVND (reference sequence). CDR3 length equals 11 residues. The V end was cut by 3 bases, the J end by 7 bases, with 6 bases between. The CDR3 DNA sequence: TGTGCCAGTAGTATCACAGGTGGCTACACCTTC. Encoded protein: CASSITGGYTF.

In this sample, this clone turned up once. The chain is built from TRBV7-2 and TRBJ1-1; 7 bases align to TRBD1. This CDR3 has 15 amino acids. Looked up from germline, CDR1 is SGHTA and CDR2 is FQGNSA. V trimming: 2 bases; J trimming: 1 base; junction bases outside the gene matches: 4. The CDR3 nucleotides read TGTGCCAGCAGCTTAAGGGGGCTAGGGAACACTGAAGCTTTCTTT. Encoded protein: CASSLRGLGNTEAFF.

The CDR3 protein is CASSARDRGQRETQYF. The CDR3, as DNA: TGTGCCAGCAGCGCCCGGGACAGGGGGCAGAGAGAGACCCAGTACTTC. This chain links TRBV7-8 with TRBJ2-5; TRBD1 agrees at 12 bases. Germline V gene data show CDR1 as SGHVS and CDR2 as FQNEAQ. With 5 bases clipped from V and 4 bases from J, the junction kept 8 bases outside the gene matches. This CDR3 comprises 16 residues.

The CDR3 bases are TGTGCCAGCAGGGGCGGGGGAGCCAAAAACATTCAGTACTTC. Its protein product is CASRGGGAKNIQYF. This chain joins TRBV25-1 and TRBJ2-4, with 7 bases fitting TRBD2. The CDR3 spans 14 residues. The J segment lost 0 bases and the V segment lost 6 bases, leaving 2 bases of the junction unmatched. Germline assignment: CDR1 MGHDK and CDR2 SYGVNS.

CDR3 bases: TGTGCCAGTACGAGGCGGCCGTCCTACAATGAGCAGTTCTTC. This encodes CASTRRPSYNEQFF. The chain uses TRBV19 and TRBJ2-1; D is ambiguous. The CDR3 has 14 residues. Germline CDR1 is LNHDA and CDR2 is SQIVND (reference sequence). V lost 7 bases and J 1 base, leaving 11 bases between the germline ends.

The rearrangement joins TRBV28 to TRBJ2-3, with TRBD2 matching over 10 bases. This CDR3 is built from 16 residues. CDR1 is MDHEN, CDR2 SYDVKM, per germline. V lost 3 bases to trimming and J lost 2 bases; unmatched junction nucleotides: 5. Written as DNA, the CDR3 is TGTGCCAGCAGTTTTGGAACTAGCGGGGTCACAGATACGCAGTATTTT. The encoded protein is CASSFGTSGVTDTQYF.

The chain uses TRBV5-1 and TRBJ2-1, with D possibly being TRBD2 (5 bases). Per germline, CDR1 SGHRS and CDR2 YFSETQ. The CDR3 is 12 amino acids. V lost 7 bases, J lost 2 bases, and 7 bases lay in between. CDR3: CASRGTYNEQFF. Here the CDR3 DNA reads TGCGCCAGCCGGGGTACCTACAATGAGCAGTTCTTC.

The chain combines TRBV11-2 with TRBJ2-1; TRBD2 might be the D (6 bases). This CDR3 comprises 12 residues. Trimming left V 10 bases short and J 8 bases short, with 15 bases between. CDR1 and CDR2 from the germline V gene are SGHAT and FQNNGV. The CDR3 DNA follows: TGTGCCATTCATATAGCGGAAGATGAGCAGTTCTTC. Encoded protein: CAIHIAEDEQFF.

This chain joins TRBV5-1 and TRBJ2-2, with TRBD1 matching 7 bases. Germline CDR1 reads SGHRS; CDR2 reads YFSETQ. Trimming cost V 2 bases and J 8 bases; bases outside gene matches: 9. This CDR3 spans 15 amino acids. CDR3 bases: TGCGCCAGCAGCTTAGTGAACAGGGGACGTGGGGAGCTGTTTTTT. Translating gives CASSLVNRGRGELFF.

V is TRBV7-9 and J is TRBJ2-3; 7 nucleotides line up with TRBD2. The CDR3 covers 15 residues. The trim removed 2 bases at V and 1 base at J, leaving 3 bases unmatched. CDR1 and CDR2 from the germline V gene are SEHNR and FQNEAQ (reference sequence). CDR3 region: CASSLRLAGTDTQYF. CDR3 sequence (DNA): TGTGCCAGCAGCTTAAGGCTAGCGGGCACAGATACGCAGTATTTT. The variable domain in full, with the rest retrieved from reference TRBV7-9 and TRBJ2-3, is DTGVSQNPRHKITKRGQNVTFRCDPISEHNRLYWYRQTLGQGPEFLTYFQNEAQLEKSRLLSDRFSAERPKGSFSTLEIQRTEQGDSAMYLCASSLRLAGTDTQYFGPGTRLTVL.

CDR3 protein: CASSSGSLSYEQYF. The CDR3 coding sequence is TGCGCCAGCAGCAGCGGGTCGCTTTCATACGAGCAGTACTTC. The chain recombines TRBV4-1 with TRBJ2-7; TRBD2 might be the D (6 bases). V gave up 5 bases and J gave up 4 bases, with 15 bases separating them. The CDR3 is 14 amino acids. Germline V gives CDR1 MGHRA, CDR2 YSYEKL.

This chain connects TRBV29-1 to TRBJ2-1; a possible D gene is TRBD1 (5 bases). V lost 7 bases, J lost 3 bases, and 16 bases lay in between. CDR1 and CDR2 from the germline V gene are SQVTM and ANQGSEA. This CDR3 contains 14 residues. The CDR3 region has the DNA TGCAGCGCCCTTTCAGGGCTCCACTACAATGAGCAGTTCTTC. Its protein product is CSALSGLHYNEQFF.

The rearrangement uses TRBV19 and TRBJ1-4; TRBD1 aligns across 7 bases. Germline CDR1 and CDR2: LNHDA and SQIVND (reference sequence). This CDR3 has 15 residues. V trimming: 5 bases; J trimming: 8 bases; junction bases outside the gene matches: 11. CDR3 coding DNA: TGTGCCAGTAGTCCAACTCCAGGGGGTGGCGAAAAACTGTTTTTT. It specifies CASSPTPGGGEKLFF.

The chain uses TRBV10-3 and TRBJ2-7; D is uncertain. The germline V and J ends were trimmed by 3 bases and 5 bases, with 8 bases remaining between them. Germline-derived CDR1 and CDR2 are ENHRY and SYGVKD. The CDR3 has 12 residues. The CDR3 coding sequence is TGTGCCATCAGTGATTTGGGCAACGAGCAGTACTTC. It codes for CAISDLGNEQYF.

This chain joins TRBV4-1 and TRBJ2-5; perhaps TRBD1 as D (6 bases). TRBJ2-7 matches the DNA end more closely, so the J call is doubtful. The CDR3 is 16 residues long. Germline CDR1 reads MGHRA; CDR2 reads YSYEKL. CDR3 DNA sequence: TGCGCCAGCAGCCCCCGAGGACAGCGAAATTCCTACGAGCAGTACTTC. Translation gives CASSPRGQRNSYEQYF.

This chain connects TRBV6-1 to TRBJ2-7; 14 bases match TRBD2. Looked up from germline, CDR1 is MNHNS and CDR2 is SASEGT. The V gene end was trimmed by 4 bases and the J gene end by 4 bases; junction bases not matched to a gene: 6. The CDR3 covers 16 residues. The CDR3 is CASSGRGTSGSYEQYF. The CDR3 DNA sequence: TGTGCCAGCAGTGGGAGGGGGACTAGCGGGAGTTACGAGCAGTACTTC.

The rearrangement uses TRBV4-1 and TRBJ2-3, with 7 bases matching TRBD2. Germline V CDR1 and CDR2: MGHRA, YSYEKL. This CDR3 spans 17 amino acids. The V gene end was trimmed by 5 bases and the J gene end by 1 base; junction bases not matched to a gene: 12. CDR3 residues: CASSFAGRLAGTDTQYF. The CDR3 nucleotides are TGCGCCAGCAGCTTCGCTGGACGGCTAGCGGGCACAGATACGCAGTATTTT.

This clone has just one count. The V call is TRBV30, the J call TRBJ2-5, with D possibly being TRBD1 (5 bases). The assigned J gene may be wrong: the sequence end matches TRBJ2-7 better. Germline assignment: CDR1 GTSNPN and CDR2 SVGIG (reference sequence). The CDR3 extends over 15 amino acids. CDR3 nucleotides: TGTGCCTGGAGTGGATCGGATAGGGGCACCTACGAGCAGTACTTC. Translating it yields CAWSGSDRGTYEQYF.

The DNA for the CDR3 is TGTGCCAGCAGTTGGGGGGGACAGGGGCTGGATTCCTACGAGCAGTACTTC. Its translation: CASSWGGQGLDSYEQYF. J is TRBJ2-7 and V is TRBV2; TRBD1 agrees at 10 bases. The germline V gene has CDR1 SNHLY and CDR2 FYNNEI. This CDR3 region has 17 residues. V was pared by 5 bases and J by 1 base, with 11 bases of the junction left unmatched.